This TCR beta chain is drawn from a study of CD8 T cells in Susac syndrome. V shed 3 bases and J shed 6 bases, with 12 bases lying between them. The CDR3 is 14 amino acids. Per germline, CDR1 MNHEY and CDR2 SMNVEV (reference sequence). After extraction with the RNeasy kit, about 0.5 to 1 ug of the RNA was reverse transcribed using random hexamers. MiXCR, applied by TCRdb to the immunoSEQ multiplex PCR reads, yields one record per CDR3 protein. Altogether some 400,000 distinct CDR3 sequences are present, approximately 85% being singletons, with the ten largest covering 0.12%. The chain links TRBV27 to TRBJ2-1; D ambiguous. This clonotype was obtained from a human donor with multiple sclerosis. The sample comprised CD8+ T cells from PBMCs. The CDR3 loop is CASSFGGVSNEQFF. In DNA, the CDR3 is TGTGCCAGCAGTTTCGGTGGTGTTAGCAATGAGCAGTTCTTC.